The rows below give T cell receptor beta chains drawn from one sample of a study of CD8+CD57+ T cells in acquired aplastic anemia. TCRdb reprocessed the reads with MiXCR, giving one entry per CDR3 protein. The sample carries hundreds of thousands of distinct CDR3 sequences, around 68% recorded once. What was sequenced was sorted CD4+, CD8+, or CD8+CD57+ T cells (not recorded which) from PBMCs. Every receptor here comes from a human donor in good health, serving as a control. Both conserved end residues are part of each CDR3. The order of the fields is D gene, V gene, J gene, clone size, CDR3 DNA, CDR3 protein. D genes are given only for firm matches. The size entry is marked missing in some rows and otherwise reads once, few, many or a size class.

>.|TRBV29-1|TRBJ1-3|many
TGCAGCGTTGGGGGGGTCACCTCTGGAAACACCATATATTTT
CSVGGVTSGNTIYF
>.|TRBV5-8|TRBJ1-1|once
TGCGCCAGCCGACTGGACTTCAACACTGAAGCTTTCTTT
CASRLDFNTEAFF
>TRBD1|TRBV25-1|TRBJ2-7|many
TGTGCCAGGATCTCCGGGACAGCCTACGAGCAGTACTTC
CARISGTAYEQYF
>TRBD2|TRBV2|TRBJ2-5|.
TGTGCCAGAAGCGCGGAGCGGGAGGTAAAAGAGACCCAGTACTTC
CARSAEREVKETQYF
>TRBD1|TRBV7-2|TRBJ1-2|.
TGTGCCAGCAGCTTGGCGGAGGGACAGGCAAATGGCTACACCTTC
CASSLAEGQANGYTF
>TRBD2|TRBV9|TRBJ2-7|once
TGTGCCAGCAGCGTCGAATCGACTAGCGTTGGTTACGAGCAGTACTTC
CASSVESTSVGYEQYF
>TRBD2|TRBV24-1|TRBJ2-7|.
TGTGCCACCAGTGACCCAAGCGGGGGCTCCTACGAGCAGTACTTC
CATSDPSGGSYEQYF
>.|TRBV9|TRBJ1-6|.
TGTGCCAGCAGCTTATCGCTTGGCGGGGGGGGAGACCTCCACTTT
CASSLSLGGGGDLHF
>TRBD2|TRBV7-8|TRBJ2-1|few
TGTGCCGGGCAAGGGGAGGGAGGGGACGAGCAGTTCTTC
CAGQGEGGDEQFF
>.|TRBV20-1|TRBJ1-2|.
TGCAGTGCTAACGTGGGCGGCACGTTC
CSANVGGTF
>.|TRBV2|TRBJ1-2|.
TGTGCCACTCAGACAGTCCATGAGGAAGGCTACACCTTC
CATQTVHEEGYTF
>TRBD1|TRBV20-1|TRBJ1-5|once
TGCAGTGCAAGTCAAAACAGGGGGGGACAGCCCCAGCATTTT
CSASQNRGGQPQHF
>.|TRBV28|TRBJ1-5|.
TGTGCCAGCAACGGACCGTCAGCGGGGGACACCTCGTTTCCCCAGCATTTT
CASNGPSAGDTSFPQHF
>TRBD1|TRBV20-1|TRBJ1-1|many
TGCAGTGCTAGGCAGACAGGGTCCCTCACTGAAGCTTTCTTT
CSARQTGSLTEAFF
>.|TRBV6-4|TRBJ2-3|many
TGTGCCAGCAGTGACTCGGGCTCATACACAGATACGCAGTATTTT
CASSDSGSYTDTQYF
>TRBD2|TRBV25-1|TRBJ2-1|once
TGTGCCAGCAGTGGGAGGGAGGGCTACTACGATGAGCAGTTCTTC
CASSGREGYYDEQFF
>.|TRBV20-1|TRBJ1-5|many
TGCAGTGCTAGAGAGGGGGGTAGGGAGAGGCCCCAGCATTTT
CSAREGGRERPQHF
>.|TRBV20-1|TRBJ1-4|.
TGCAGTGCTAGTCCCCCGGCGGTTGAAAAACTGGTTTTT
CSASPPAVEKLVF
>.|TRBV5-1|TRBJ2-1|once
TGCGCCAGCAGCCTCGCCAGCAGGAACGCGCAGTTCTTC
CASSLASRNAQFF
>TRBD1|TRBV7-3|TRBJ2-7|.
TGTGCCAGCAGCTTAGTGGGTCAGGGGGCGTACGAGCAGTACTTC
CASSLVGQGAYEQYF
>.|TRBV11-2|TRBJ2-5|.
TGTGCCAGCAGCCGAGTATATGGCGGACTGGGCCAAGAGACCCAGTACTTC
CASSRVYGGLGQETQYF
>TRBD2|TRBV11-3|TRBJ2-1|.
TGTGCCAGCAGCGTGGGACTAGCGGAGGGGAGCAATGAGCAGTTCTTC
CASSVGLAEGSNEQFF
>.|TRBV9|TRBJ2-2|.
TGCGCCAGCAGTGAGTCGGGTCAGGTGGGGGATACGGAGCTGTTTTTT
CASSESGQVGDTELFF
>.|TRBV14|TRBJ1-1|many
TGTGCCAGCAGCCAAGAGGGACGGTACACTGAAGCTTTCTTT
CASSQEGRYTEAFF
>TRBD1|TRBV9|TRBJ1-6|.
TGTGCCAGCAGCGTACGTCCGGGACAGGATAGCTCCTATAATTCACCCCTCCACTTT
CASSVRPGQDSSYNSPLHF
>.|TRBV7-2|TRBJ1-5|.
TGTGCCAGCAGCCCCTCTACGGGTCACCTCCACCTTGGGCAGCATTTT
CASSPSTGHLHLGQHF
>.|TRBV6-6|TRBJ1-4|many
TGTGCCAGCAGAGGGTGGCAGGGTAATGAAAAACTGTTTTTT
CASRGWQGNEKLFF
>.|TRBV20-1|TRBJ1-5|.
TGCAGTGCTAGAGAAGACAGTCCCGAGACCCAGCATTTT
CSAREDSPETQHF
>.|TRBV20-1|TRBJ2-7|once
.
CSAWGLGRVSLCQQLYEQYF
>.|TRBV11-2|TRBJ2-3|.
TGTGCCAGCAGCTTCACTTTTGGCGTCACAGATACGCAGTATTTT
CASSFTFGVTDTQYF
>TRBD1|TRBV19|TRBJ2-1|.
TGTGCCAGCAGTGACAGGGGGCTTCAAAGCTCCTACAATGAGCAGTTCTTC
CASSDRGLQSSYNEQFF
>.|TRBV9|TRBJ2-1|.
TGTGCCAGCAGCGTAGTGACTACCCACAATAAGCAGTTGTTC
CASSVVTTHNKQLF
>.|TRBV24-1|TRBJ1-1|many
TGTGCCACCGGTCGTCTTGTTGCTCCCGACACTGAAGCTTTCTTT
CATGRLVAPDTEAFF
>TRBD1|TRBV19|TRBJ2-7|many
TGTGCCAGTAGCGAATCCCGGGGACAGGGGACTTACGAGCAGTACTTC
CASSESRGQGTYEQYF
>TRBD1|TRBV10-3|TRBJ1-6|.
TGTGCCATCAGTGAGTTCTTTCCGGGACAGGGCAATTCACCCCTCCACTTT
CAISEFFPGQGNSPLHF
>TRBD1|TRBV25-1|TRBJ1-2|once
TGTGCCAGCAGCCCGCAGGGGGCAGGGCTCTCATATGGCTACACCTTC
CASSPQGAGLSYGYTF
>.|TRBV10-3|TRBJ1-2|.
TGTGCCACCAGTGATCCGGGCCAGGGTGCCGGGGAGCTGACCTTT
CATSDPGQGAGELTF
>.|TRBV7-9|TRBJ1-3|.
TGTGCCAGCAGCGAAACGAGCTCTGGAAACACCATATATTTT
CASSETSSGNTIYF
>.|TRBV6-1|TRBJ2-5|once
TGTGCCAGCAGGCGGGACGGTCAAGAGACCCAGTACTTC
CASRRDGQETQYF